This TCR beta chain was captured by sequencing in a study of T cells in Graves' hyperthyroidism and ophthalmopathy. This CDR3 contains 13 residues. The germline V and J ends were trimmed by 1 base and 0 bases, with 4 bases remaining between them. The germline gives CDR1 GTSNPN, CDR2 SVGIG (reference sequence). Whole-study results and caveats: A model using 13 V-J features told ophthalmopathy apart from stable hyperthyroidism.

Graves' hyperthyroidism is called stable when ophthalmopathy does not progress within 18 months. Hyperthyroidism patients were newly diagnosed, had disease duration under 2 months, and were aged 18 to 65 years. This clonotype came up many times. What it binds is unknown. RNA transcripts were the template for amplifying TCR beta CDR3 regions. A first-round RT-PCR of the TCR CDR3 used the HTBI primer set. Using its own MiXCR run on the multiplex PCR reads, TCRdb lists one record per CDR3 protein. This sample has hundreds of thousands of distinct CDR3 sequences, with 14% found just once. The source of this sequence is a woman aged 18-29 years with Graves' hyperthyroidism. The genes are TRBV30 and TRBJ1-5; D call uncertain. Material for sequencing was blood. In nucleotides, the CDR3 is TGTGCCTGGAGTGGAGATAGCAATCAGCCCCAGCATTTT. The encoded protein is CAWSGDSNQPQHF.